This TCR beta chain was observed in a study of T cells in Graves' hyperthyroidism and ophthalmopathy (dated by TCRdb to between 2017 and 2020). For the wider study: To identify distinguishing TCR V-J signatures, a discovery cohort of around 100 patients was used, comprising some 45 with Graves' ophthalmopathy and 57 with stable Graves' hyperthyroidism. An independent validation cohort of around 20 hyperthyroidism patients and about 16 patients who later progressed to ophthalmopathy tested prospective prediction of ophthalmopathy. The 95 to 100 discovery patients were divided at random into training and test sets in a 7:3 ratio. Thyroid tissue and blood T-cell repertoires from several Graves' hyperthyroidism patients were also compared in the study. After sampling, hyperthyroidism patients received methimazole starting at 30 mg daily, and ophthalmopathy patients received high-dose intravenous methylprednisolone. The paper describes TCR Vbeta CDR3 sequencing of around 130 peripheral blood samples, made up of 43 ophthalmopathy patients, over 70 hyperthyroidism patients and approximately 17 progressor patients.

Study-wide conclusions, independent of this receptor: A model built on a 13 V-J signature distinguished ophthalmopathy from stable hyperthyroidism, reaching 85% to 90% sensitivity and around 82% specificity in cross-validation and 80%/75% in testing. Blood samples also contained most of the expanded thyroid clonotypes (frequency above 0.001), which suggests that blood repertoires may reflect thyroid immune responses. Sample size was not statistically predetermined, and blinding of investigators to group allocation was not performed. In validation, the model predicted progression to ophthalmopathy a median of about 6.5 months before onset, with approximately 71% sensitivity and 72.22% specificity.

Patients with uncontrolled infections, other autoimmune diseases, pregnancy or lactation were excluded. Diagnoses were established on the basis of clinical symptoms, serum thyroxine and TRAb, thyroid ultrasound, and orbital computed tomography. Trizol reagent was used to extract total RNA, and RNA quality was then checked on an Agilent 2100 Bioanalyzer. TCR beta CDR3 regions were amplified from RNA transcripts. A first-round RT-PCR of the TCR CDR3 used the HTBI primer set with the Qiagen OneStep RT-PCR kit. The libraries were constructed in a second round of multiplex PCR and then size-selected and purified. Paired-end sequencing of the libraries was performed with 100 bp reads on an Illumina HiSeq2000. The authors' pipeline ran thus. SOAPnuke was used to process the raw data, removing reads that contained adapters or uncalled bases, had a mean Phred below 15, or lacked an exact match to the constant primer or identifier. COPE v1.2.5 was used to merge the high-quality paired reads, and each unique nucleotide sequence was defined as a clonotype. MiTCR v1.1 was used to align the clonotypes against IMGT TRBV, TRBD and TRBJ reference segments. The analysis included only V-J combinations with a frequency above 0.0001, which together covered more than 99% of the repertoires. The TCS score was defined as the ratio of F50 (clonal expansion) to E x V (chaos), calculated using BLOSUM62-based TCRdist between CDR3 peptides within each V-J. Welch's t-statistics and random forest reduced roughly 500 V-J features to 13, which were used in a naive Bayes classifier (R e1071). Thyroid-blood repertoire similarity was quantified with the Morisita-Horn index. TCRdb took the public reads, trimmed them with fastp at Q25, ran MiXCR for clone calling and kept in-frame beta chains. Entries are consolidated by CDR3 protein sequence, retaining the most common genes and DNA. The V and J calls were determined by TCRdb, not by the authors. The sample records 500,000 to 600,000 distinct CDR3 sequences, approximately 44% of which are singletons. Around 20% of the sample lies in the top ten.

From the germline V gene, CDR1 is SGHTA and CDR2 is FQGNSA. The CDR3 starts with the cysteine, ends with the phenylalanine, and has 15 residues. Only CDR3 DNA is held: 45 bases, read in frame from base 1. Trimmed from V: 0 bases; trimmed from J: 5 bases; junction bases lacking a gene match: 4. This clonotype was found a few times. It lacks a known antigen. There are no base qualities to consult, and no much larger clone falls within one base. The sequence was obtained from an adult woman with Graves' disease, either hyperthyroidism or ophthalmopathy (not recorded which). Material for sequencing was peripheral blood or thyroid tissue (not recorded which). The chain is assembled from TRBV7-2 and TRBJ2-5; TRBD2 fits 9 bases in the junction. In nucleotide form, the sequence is TGTGCCAGCAGCTTAGCGCAAGCGGGGGGCGAGACCCAGTACTTC. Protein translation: CASSLAQAGGETQYF.